Here is one T cell receptor (beta chain) with its context. This clonotype has more than one count but fewer than ten. Its cognate antigen has yet to be identified. The record has no base qualities; no much larger clone is one base away. The record originates from a study of T cells in Graves' hyperthyroidism and ophthalmopathy (dated by TCRdb to the late 2010s). For the study in its entirety: Peripheral blood was collected at initial diagnosis, before any treatment. To identify TCR V-J signatures that set the groups apart, the researchers used a discovery cohort of 100 patients, made up of 40 to 45 with Graves' ophthalmopathy and 57 with stable Graves' hyperthyroidism. Prospective prediction of ophthalmopathy was tested in an independent validation cohort consisting of some 18 hyperthyroidism patients and approximately 16 patients who later progressed to ophthalmopathy. The roughly 99 discovery patients were divided at random into training and test sets in a 7:3 ratio. Thyroid tissue and blood T-cell repertoires from over 5 Graves' hyperthyroidism patients were also compared in the study. Once sampling was done, hyperthyroidism patients were given methimazole at a starting dose of 30 mg daily, whereas ophthalmopathy patients were given high-dose intravenous methylprednisolone. According to the paper, TCR Vbeta CDR3 sequencing was carried out on 135 peripheral blood samples, which came from under 50 ophthalmopathy, around 75 hyperthyroidism and roughly 17 progressor patients. Summary of the overall study and its limitations: A model built on a 13 V-J signature distinguished ophthalmopathy from stable hyperthyroidism, reaching 85% to 90% sensitivity and under 84% specificity in cross-validation and 80%/75% in testing. Most expanded thyroid clonotypes (frequency above 0.001) were also found in blood, which suggests that blood repertoires may mirror thyroid immune responses. In validation, the model predicted progression to ophthalmopathy a median of around 6.5 months before onset, with about 71% sensitivity and around 76% specificity. Sample size was not statistically predetermined, and investigators were not blinded to group allocation.

Stable Graves' hyperthyroidism was defined as the absence of progression to ophthalmopathy over 18 months of follow-up. Hyperthyroidism patients were newly diagnosed, with disease duration under 2 months, and aged 18 to 65 years. Patients with uncontrolled infections, other autoimmune diseases, pregnancy or lactation were excluded. Diagnoses relied on clinical symptoms, serum thyroxine and TRAb, thyroid ultrasound and orbital computed tomography. PBMCs were separated from around 9.1 ml of fresh peripheral blood using Ficoll-Paque density gradient centrifugation. Total RNA was extracted with Trizol reagent, and quality was checked on an Agilent 2100 Bioanalyzer. The TCR beta CDR3 regions were amplified from RNA transcripts. For the first round of RT-PCR on the TCR CDR3, the HTBI primer set was used together with the Qiagen OneStep RT-PCR kit. Libraries were constructed in a second round of multiplex PCR, after which size selection and purification were carried out. Sequencing of the libraries was done on an Illumina HiSeq2000 using paired-end 100 bp reads. Regarding the original processing steps: SOAPnuke was used to process the raw data, removing reads that contained adapters or uncalled bases, had a mean Phred below 15, or lacked an exact match to the constant primer or identifier. High-quality paired reads were merged using COPE v1.2.5, and each unique nucleotide sequence was defined as a clonotype. MiTCR v1.1 was used to align the clonotypes against IMGT TRBV, TRBD and TRBJ reference segments. The analysis was restricted to V-J combinations with a frequency above 0.0001, which together covered about 99% of the repertoires. A TCS score was defined as the ratio of F50 (clonal expansion) to E x V (chaos), with BLOSUM62-based TCRdist applied between CDR3 peptides within each V-J. Welch's t-statistics and random forest reduced several hundred V-J features to 13, which were used in a naive Bayes classifier (R e1071). TCRdb took the public reads, trimmed them with fastp at Q25, ran MiXCR for clone calling and kept in-frame beta chains. Every entry covers one CDR3 protein and lists the most common genes and DNA from its rows. In this record, the V and J calls reflect TCRdb's handling and not the investigators' own analysis. The sample includes hundreds of thousands of distinct CDR3 sequences, with approximately 15% observed a single time. The ten largest clones represent 9.5% to 13% of the sample.

CDR3 length: 15 amino acids, cysteine to phenylalanine. CDR3 DNA only is kept here, 45 bases in frame from base 1. The junction shows trimming of 3 bases on V and 0 bases on J, and the gene matches do not reach 6 bases of it. Based on the germline V gene (reference sequence), the CDR1 and CDR2 sequences are DFQATT and SNEGSKA. The sample comprised blood. The clonotype originates from a woman between 18 and 30 years old with Graves' hyperthyroidism. The receptor chain draws on TRBV20-1 and TRBJ2-7; TRBD2 fits 9 bases in the junction. The CDR3 reads as follows: CSASGLTSGSYEQYF. Here is the DNA: TGCAGTGCTAGTGGCCTGACTAGCGGCTCCTACGAGCAGTACTTC.